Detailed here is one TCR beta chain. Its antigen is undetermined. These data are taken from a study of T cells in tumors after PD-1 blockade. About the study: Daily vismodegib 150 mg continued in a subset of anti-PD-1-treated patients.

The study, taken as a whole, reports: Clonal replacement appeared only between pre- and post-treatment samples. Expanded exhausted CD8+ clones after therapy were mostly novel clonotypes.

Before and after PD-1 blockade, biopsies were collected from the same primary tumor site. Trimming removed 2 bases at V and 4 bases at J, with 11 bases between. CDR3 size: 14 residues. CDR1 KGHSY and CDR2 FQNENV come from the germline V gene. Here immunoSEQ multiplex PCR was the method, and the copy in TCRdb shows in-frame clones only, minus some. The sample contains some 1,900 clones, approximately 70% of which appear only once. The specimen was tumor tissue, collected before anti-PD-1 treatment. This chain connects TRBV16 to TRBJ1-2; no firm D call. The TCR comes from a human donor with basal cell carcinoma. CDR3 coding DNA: TGTGCCAGCAGCCAAGGTCCATTCGGCTATGGCTACACCTTC. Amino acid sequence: CASSQGPFGYGYTF.